This T cell receptor beta chain was documented in a study of Ad26.COV2.S vaccination and SARS-CoV-2 variants (dated by TCRdb to about 2021). Looking at the study overall: Vaccine-arm donors were drawn from COV1001, a multicentre, randomized, double-blind, placebo-controlled phase I-IIa trial of Ad26.COV2.S in healthy adults. Ad26.COV2.S was administered intramuscularly at 5 x 10^10 or 1 x 10^11 viral particles, either as a single shot or as two shots given 56 days apart. TCRbeta repertoire sequencing was used to assess the specificity and breadth of SARS-CoV-2-reactive T cell receptors after Ad26.COV2.S vaccination. The TCR-sequenced set comprised about 32 samples: approximately 19 Ad26.COV2.S vaccine recipients, 5 placebo recipients and 8 SARS-CoV-2 convalescent individuals. Trial participants were randomized into five groups of five, in which low-dose or high-dose Ad26.COV2.S was given once or twice, or placebo was given on both occasions. Investigators did not know the trial group allocation while performing experiments and assessing outcomes. The paper as a whole reports these results and caveats: Vaccine and placebo recipients had similar non-spike TCR breadth, a finding consistent with the vaccine containing only spike. Ad26.COV2.S recipients had higher spike-specific TCR breadth than placebo recipients (P = 0.0014). The authors noted that the TCR breadth and depth analyses may have underestimated total T cell responses. Comparing responses between vaccine doses or regimens was not something the study was powered to do. Substantial breadth of spike-specific CD8+ and CD4+ T cell responses was reported after vaccination.

CDR1 is given as KGHSH and CDR2 as LQKENI, both from the germline V gene. V sheds 0 bases and J sheds 10 bases, leaving 18 bases between their ends. CDR3 length: 15 amino acids, cysteine to phenylalanine. The only DNA kept is the CDR3, 45 bases in frame from the first base. The immunoSEQ Assay was the method used to sequence TCRbeta CDR3 regions. After extraction, genomic DNA underwent amplification by bias-controlled multiplex PCR, followed by high-throughput sequencing. In the paper's pipeline: To quantify the absolute abundance of each unique TCRbeta CDR3 region, sequences were collapsed and filtered. Usable DNA was measured by amplifying reference genes present in all nucleated cells, and TCRbeta template counts were normalized to that usable DNA to estimate T cell fraction. Repertoire TCRs were annotated as SARS-CoV-2-specific by exact matching of V gene, CDR3 amino acid sequence and J gene to a known reactive TCR set. The reference SARS-CoV-2 TCR set was obtained from MIRA and was filtered for enrichment in COVID-19-positive ImmuneCODE repertoires, whereby public or cross-reactive TCRs were removed. Using the MIRA antigens, annotated TCRs were further analysed by specific ORF or by position within an ORF. Breadth was defined as annotated unique rearrangements over total unique productive rearrangements; depth was the summed frequency of those rearrangements. Two-sided Wilcoxon rank-sum tests were used to compare TCR breadth between groups. Sourced from immuneACCESS, this table was stored by TCRdb with only in-frame sequences that have V and J called. A share of the clones is absent; for the studies checked, an unresolved V gene accounts for under half, and the remainder has no known explanation. V and J calls and clone size are copied from that table; D and trimming were computed from the DNA. The sample contains roughly 380,000 clones, 80% to 90% of them found a single time. Roughly 3.2% of the sample is in the top ten clones.

Note on this clone: Its antigen specificity is not known. No base quality values were provided; no much bigger clone lies one nucleotide off.

The treatment or condition label, read with the paper, signifies: some 19 received Ad26.COV2.S at low or high dose, single or two shots; 5 received placebo; per-sample allocation not given. Repertoires of vaccine and placebo recipients were sequenced from samples collected on day 63 after the first injection. Cohort 1b enrolled 20 to 30 adults aged 18-55 years at a single site in Boston, USA, between 29 July and 7 August 2020. Ad26.COV2.S was a replication-incompetent adenovirus type 26 vector expressing a prefusion-stabilized SARS-CoV-2 spike protein from the original Wuhan strain. This receptor chain uses TRBV18 and TRBJ1-1, with the D gene call left open. Sequenced here: peripheral blood, sampled in a trial of Ad26.COV2.S vaccine versus placebo. The origin of this receptor is a person aged 18-65 years who received the Ad26.COV2.S COVID-19 vaccine or a placebo. The CDR3 corresponds to CASSPPGPRSSLAFF. At the DNA level, the sequence is TGTGCCAGCTCACCACCGGGCCCCCGGTCTAGTCTAGCTTTCTTT.